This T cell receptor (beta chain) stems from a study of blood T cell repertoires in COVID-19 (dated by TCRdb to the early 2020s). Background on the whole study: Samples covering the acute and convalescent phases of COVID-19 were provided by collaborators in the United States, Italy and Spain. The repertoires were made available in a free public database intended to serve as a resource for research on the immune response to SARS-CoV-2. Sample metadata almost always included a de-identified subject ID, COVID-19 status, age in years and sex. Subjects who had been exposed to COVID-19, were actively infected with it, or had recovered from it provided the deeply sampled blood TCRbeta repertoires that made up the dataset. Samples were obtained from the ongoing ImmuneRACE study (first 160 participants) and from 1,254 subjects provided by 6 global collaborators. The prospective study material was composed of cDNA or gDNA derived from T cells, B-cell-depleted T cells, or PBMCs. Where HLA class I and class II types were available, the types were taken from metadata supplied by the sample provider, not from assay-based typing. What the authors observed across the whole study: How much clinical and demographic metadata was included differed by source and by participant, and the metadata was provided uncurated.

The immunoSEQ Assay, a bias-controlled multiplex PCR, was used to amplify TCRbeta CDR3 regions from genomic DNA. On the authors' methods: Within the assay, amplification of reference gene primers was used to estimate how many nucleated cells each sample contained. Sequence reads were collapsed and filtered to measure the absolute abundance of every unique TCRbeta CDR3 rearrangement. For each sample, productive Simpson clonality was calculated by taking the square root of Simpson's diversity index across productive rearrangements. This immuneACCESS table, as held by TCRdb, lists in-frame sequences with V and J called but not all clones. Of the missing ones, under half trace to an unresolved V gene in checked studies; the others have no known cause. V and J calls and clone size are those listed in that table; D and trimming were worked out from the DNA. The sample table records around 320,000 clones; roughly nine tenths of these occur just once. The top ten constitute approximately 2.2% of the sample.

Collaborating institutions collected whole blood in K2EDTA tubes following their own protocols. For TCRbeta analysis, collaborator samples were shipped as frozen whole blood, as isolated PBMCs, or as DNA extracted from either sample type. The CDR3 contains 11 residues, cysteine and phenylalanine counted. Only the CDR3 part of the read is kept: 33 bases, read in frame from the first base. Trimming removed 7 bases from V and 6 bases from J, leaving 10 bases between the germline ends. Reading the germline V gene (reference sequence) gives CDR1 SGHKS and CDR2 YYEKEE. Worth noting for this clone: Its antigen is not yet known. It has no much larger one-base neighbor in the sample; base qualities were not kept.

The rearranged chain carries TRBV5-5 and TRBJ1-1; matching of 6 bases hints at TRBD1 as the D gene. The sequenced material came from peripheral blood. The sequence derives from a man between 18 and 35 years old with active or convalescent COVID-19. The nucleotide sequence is TGTGCCAGCCAGGACAGCCCTGAAGCTTTCTTT. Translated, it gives CASQDSPEAFF.